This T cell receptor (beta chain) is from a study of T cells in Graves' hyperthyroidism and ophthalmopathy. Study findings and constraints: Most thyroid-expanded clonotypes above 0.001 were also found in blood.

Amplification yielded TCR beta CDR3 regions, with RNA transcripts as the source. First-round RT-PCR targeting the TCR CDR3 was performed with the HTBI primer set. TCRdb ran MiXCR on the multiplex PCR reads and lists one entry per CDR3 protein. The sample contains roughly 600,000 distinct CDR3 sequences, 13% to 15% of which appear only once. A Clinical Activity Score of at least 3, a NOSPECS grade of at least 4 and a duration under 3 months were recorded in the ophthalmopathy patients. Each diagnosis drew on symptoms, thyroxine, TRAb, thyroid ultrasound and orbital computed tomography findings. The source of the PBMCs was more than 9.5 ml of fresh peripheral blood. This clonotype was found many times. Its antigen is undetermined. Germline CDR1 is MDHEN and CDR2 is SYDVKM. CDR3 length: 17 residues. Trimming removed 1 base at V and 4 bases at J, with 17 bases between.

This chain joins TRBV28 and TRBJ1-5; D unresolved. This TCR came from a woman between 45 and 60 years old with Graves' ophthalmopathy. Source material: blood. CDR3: CASSLLNLSHVNQPQHF. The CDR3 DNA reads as TGTGCCAGCAGTTTATTGAACCTCAGTCATGTGAATCAGCCCCAGCATTTT.